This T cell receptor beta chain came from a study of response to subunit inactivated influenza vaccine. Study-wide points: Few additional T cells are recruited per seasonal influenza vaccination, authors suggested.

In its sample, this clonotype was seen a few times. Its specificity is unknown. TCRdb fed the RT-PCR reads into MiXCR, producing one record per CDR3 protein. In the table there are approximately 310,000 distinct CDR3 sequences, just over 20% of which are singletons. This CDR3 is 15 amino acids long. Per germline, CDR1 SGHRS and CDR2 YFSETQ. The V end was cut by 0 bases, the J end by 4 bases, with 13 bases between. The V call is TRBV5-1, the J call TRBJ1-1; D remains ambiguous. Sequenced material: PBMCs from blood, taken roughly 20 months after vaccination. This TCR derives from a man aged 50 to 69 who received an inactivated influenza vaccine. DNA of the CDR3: TGCGCCAGCAGCTTGGCCCTTGAAAGAGGCACTGAAGCTTTCTTT. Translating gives CASSLALERGTEAFF.